This is a list of T cell receptor beta chains from one sample in a study of T cell repertoires in cytomegalovirus infection. TCRdb fed the reads into MiXCR, producing one record per CDR3 protein. The sample carries about 890,000 distinct CDR3 sequences, 31% recorded once. What these receptors recognize is not known. The sample consisted of cultured CD8+ T cells from PBMCs, taken from culture after CMV antigen stimulation. The receptors come from a human donor in good health (CMV status not recorded). Some clones in this sample may be carry-over from other donors' samples. Each CDR3 is given with its conserved first and last residue. D genes are given only for firm matches. The size field is filled for only some rows; it gives once, few, many or a size class.

v_call: TRBV3-1
clone_size: .
j_call: TRBJ2-7
d_call: .
cdr3_aa: CASSKTEKPSEQYF
cdr3_nt: TGTGCCAGCAGCAAAACAGAAAAACCATCCGAGCAGTACTTC

v_call: TRBV7-9
clone_size: few
j_call: TRBJ1-1
d_call: .
cdr3_aa: CASSPTSVEAFF
cdr3_nt: TGTGCCAGCAGCCCCACGTCGGTCGAAGCTTTCTTT

v_call: TRBV6-1
clone_size: few
j_call: TRBJ1-5
d_call: .
cdr3_aa: CASSDWSSNQPQHF
cdr3_nt: TGTGCCAGCAGTGATTGGTCTAGCAATCAGCCCCAGCATTTT

v_call: TRBV27
clone_size: .
j_call: TRBJ2-7
d_call: TRBD1
cdr3_aa: CASSFYRGPSYEQYF
cdr3_nt: TGTGCCAGCAGTTTCTACAGGGGTCCCTCCTACGAGCAGTACTTC

v_call: TRBV28
clone_size: .
j_call: TRBJ1-1
d_call: .
cdr3_aa: CASSTLKGVNTEAFF
cdr3_nt: TGTGCCAGCAGTACTCTAAAGGGGGTGAACACTGAAGCTTTCTTT

v_call: TRBV4-2
clone_size: .
j_call: TRBJ2-7
d_call: .
cdr3_aa: CASSQEGLGEQYF
cdr3_nt: TGTGCCAGCAGCCAAGAGGGGTTGGGAGAGCAGTACTTC

v_call: TRBV9
clone_size: few
j_call: TRBJ2-1
d_call: TRBD1
cdr3_aa: CASSVAGTGAYNEQFF
cdr3_nt: TGTGCCAGCAGCGTCGCCGGGACAGGGGCCTACAATGAGCAGTTCTTC

v_call: TRBV28
clone_size: many
j_call: TRBJ1-6
d_call: .
cdr3_aa: CASSFAGSFWNSPLHF
cdr3_nt: TGTGCCAGCAGTTTCGCGGGGAGCTTCTGGAATTCACCCCTCCACTTT

v_call: TRBV7-6
clone_size: .
j_call: TRBJ2-7
d_call: .
cdr3_aa: CASSPGTLINEQYF
cdr3_nt: TGTGCCAGCAGCCCCGGGACACTTATTAACGAGCAGTACTTC

v_call: TRBV24-1
clone_size: .
j_call: TRBJ2-1
d_call: .
cdr3_aa: CATSDLGPNYNEQFF
cdr3_nt: TGTGCCACCAGTGACCTAGGACCGAACTACAATGAGCAGTTCTTC

v_call: TRBV7-8
clone_size: many
j_call: TRBJ2-3
d_call: TRBD2
cdr3_aa: CASSPSSGGADTQYF
cdr3_nt: TGTGCCAGCAGCCCTAGCTCGGGGGGGGCAGATACGCAGTATTTT

v_call: TRBV7-6
clone_size: many
j_call: TRBJ1-6
d_call: TRBD1
cdr3_aa: CASSPRTGEDNSPLHF
cdr3_nt: TGTGCCAGCAGCCCCCGGACAGGGGAGGATAATTCACCCCTCCACTTT